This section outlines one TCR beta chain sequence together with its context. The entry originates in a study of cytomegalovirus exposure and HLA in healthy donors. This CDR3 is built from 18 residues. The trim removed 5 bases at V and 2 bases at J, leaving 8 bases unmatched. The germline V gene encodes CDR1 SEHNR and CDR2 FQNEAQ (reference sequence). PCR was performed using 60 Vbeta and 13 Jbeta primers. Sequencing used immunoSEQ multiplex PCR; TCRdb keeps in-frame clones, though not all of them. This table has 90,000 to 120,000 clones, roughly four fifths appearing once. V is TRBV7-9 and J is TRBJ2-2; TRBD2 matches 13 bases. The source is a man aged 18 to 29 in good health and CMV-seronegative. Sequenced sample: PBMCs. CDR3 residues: CASSPRTSGGRNTGELFF. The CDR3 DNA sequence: TGTGCCAGCAGCCCGCGGACTAGCGGGGGCCGTAACACCGGGGAGCTGTTTTTT.